The present T cell receptor beta chain was sequenced within a study of cytomegalovirus exposure and HLA in healthy donors. PCR used 60 Vbeta primers and 13 Jbeta primers. The protocol was immunoSEQ multiplex PCR, while the TCRdb copy is restricted to in-frame clones and leaves out a portion. The sample contains some 170,000 clones, roughly 85% of which appear only once. Germline CDR1 MDHEN, CDR2 SYDVKM. The V segment lost 1 base and the J segment 16 bases; nucleotides outside the gene matches: 8. This CDR3 is 13 amino acids long. Specimen: PBMCs. This sequence was found in a man aged 40-49 years in good health and CMV-seropositive. The rearrangement links TRBV28 to TRBJ2-4; 9 nucleotides agree with TRBD2. The CDR3 bases are TGTGCCAGCAGTTTATTAAGTTCTAGCGGGGTATACTTC. It translates to CASSLLSSSGVYF. The complete variable domain, with remaining parts taken from reference TRBV28 and TRBJ2-4, reads DVKVTQSSRYLVKRTGEKVFLECVQDMDHENMFWYRQDPGLGLRLIYFSYDVKMKEKGDIPEGYSVSREKKERFSLILESASTNQTSMYLCASSLLSSSGVYFGAGTRLSVL.